The rows below give T cell receptor beta chains drawn from one sample of a study of blood T cell repertoires in COVID-19. Using immunoSEQ multiplex PCR, the repertoire was profiled, and TCRdb retains in-frame clones only, with some absent. The sample holds about 110,000 clones; roughly 87% are singletons and the top ten take around 4.4%. Material for sequencing was peripheral blood. The receptors shown here come from a human donor in a cohort sampled during active COVID-19. Each CDR3 is given with its conserved first and last residue. Fields, in order: CDR3 DNA, CDR3 protein, J gene, clone size, V gene, D gene. D genes are given only for firm matches. Expanded clones are given a class, and other clones once, few, many or no size at all.

DNA: TGTGCCAGCAGTCGTATAGCGGCTAGCACAGATACGCAGTATTTT; CDR3: CASSRIAASTDTQYF; J: TRBJ2-3; size: few; V: TRBV9; D: -
DNA: TGTGCCAGCTCATCGGACAGGGCCACTGAAGCTTTCTTT; CDR3: CASSSDRATEAFF; J: TRBJ1-1; size: -; V: TRBV18; D: TRBD1
DNA: TGTGCCAGCAGCTGGGGGACAGGGGAGTACGAGCAGTACTTC; CDR3: CASSWGTGEYEQYF; J: TRBJ2-7; size: -; V: TRBV5-6; D: TRBD1
DNA: TGTGCCAGCAGTTATGGGGCAGATATGTACTTC; CDR3: CASSYGADMYF; J: TRBJ2-7; size: -; V: TRBV6-6; D: -
DNA: TGTGCCAGCTCACCCCTAGCGGAATCCAATGAGCAGTTCTTC; CDR3: CASSPLAESNEQFF; J: TRBJ2-1; size: -; V: TRBV18; D: TRBD2
DNA: TGTGCCAGCAGCTTACAGGGACTCGGCGCGGAACAGTTCTTC; CDR3: CASSLQGLGAEQFF; J: TRBJ2-1; size: -; V: TRBV11-2; D: -
DNA: TGTGCCAGCAGTTTCCGACTAGCGGGAGGGGGAGGCGAGCAGTTCTTC; CDR3: CASSFRLAGGGGEQFF; J: TRBJ2-1; size: -; V: TRBV6-2/TRBV6-3; D: TRBD2
DNA: TGTGCCAGCAGTACCGGACAGGGGAACACTGAAGCTTTCTTT; CDR3: CASSTGQGNTEAFF; J: TRBJ1-1; size: -; V: TRBV6-5; D: TRBD1
DNA: TGTGCCAGCAACCCCCTTGCGGCCCAAGAGACCCAGTACTTC; CDR3: CASNPLAAQETQYF; J: TRBJ2-5; size: -; V: TRBV3-1/TRBV3-2; D: -
DNA: TGTGCCAGCAGCTTGGGGCCGTTATCTGGAGCCGGAAACACCATATATTTT; CDR3: CASSLGPLSGAGNTIYF; J: TRBJ1-3; size: -; V: TRBV5-6; D: -
DNA: TGTGCCAGCAGTGAGCTTAGAAGCTCCTACGAGCAGTACTTC; CDR3: CASSELRSSYEQYF; J: TRBJ2-7; size: -; V: TRBV2; D: -
DNA: TGTGCTAGCAGCTCTGACTACGGGCGACGGGAGACCCAGTACTTC; CDR3: CASSSDYGRRETQYF; J: TRBJ2-5; size: -; V: TRBV7-7; D: -
DNA: TGTGCCAGCAGTTACTCAGGACGGGGCACTGAAGCTTTCTTT; CDR3: CASSYSGRGTEAFF; J: TRBJ1-1; size: -; V: TRBV6-5; D: -
DNA: TGTGCCAGCAGCCCGCCTGGAGCCGGAACTGAAGCTTTCTTT; CDR3: CASSPPGAGTEAFF; J: TRBJ1-1; size: -; V: TRBV7-2; D: -
DNA: TGTGCCACCAGTGATTCGGTGGGGGGACTCACAGATACGCAGTATTTT; CDR3: CATSDSVGGLTDTQYF; J: TRBJ2-3; size: -; V: TRBV24-1; D: -
DNA: TGTGCCAGCAGCTTTCTTTACTCTGGAAACACCATATATTTT; CDR3: CASSFLYSGNTIYF; J: TRBJ1-3; size: -; V: TRBV5-8; D: -
DNA: TGTGCCAGCAGCCAAACATTGACAGGGGTGGTGGAAAAACTGTTTTTT; CDR3: CASSQTLTGVVEKLFF; J: TRBJ1-4; size: -; V: TRBV3-1/TRBV3-2; D: TRBD1
DNA: TGTGCCAGCAGCCGACTAACGGAGGACTATGGCTACACCTTC; CDR3: CASSRLTEDYGYTF; J: TRBJ1-2; size: -; V: TRBV5-5; D: -
DNA: TGTGCCACCAGCAGAGCTGCCGGGAGGAATGAAAAACTGTTTTTT; CDR3: CATSRAAGRNEKLFF; J: TRBJ1-4; size: few; V: TRBV15; D: -
DNA: TGTGCCAGCAGTTTCCTAAGGACAGCGAACACTGAAGCTTTCTTT; CDR3: CASSFLRTANTEAFF; J: TRBJ1-1; size: -; V: TRBV6-5; D: -
DNA: TGTGCCAGCAGCCGGCCAGGGGACTCCTACGAGCAGTACTTC; CDR3: CASSRPGDSYEQYF; J: TRBJ2-7; size: -; V: TRBV5-7; D: -
DNA: TGTGCCAGCAGTTTATTACAGGGGAGCCACGAGCAGTACTTC; CDR3: CASSLLQGSHEQYF; J: TRBJ2-7; size: few; V: TRBV27; D: TRBD1
DNA: TGTGCCAGTAGTAATCGTGGACAGGGGTCCTACAATGAGCAGTTCTTC; CDR3: CASSNRGQGSYNEQFF; J: TRBJ2-1; size: -; V: TRBV19; D: TRBD1
DNA: TGTGCCAGCAGTAGGACTAGCGGGAGCACAGATACGCAGTATTTT; CDR3: CASSRTSGSTDTQYF; J: TRBJ2-3; size: -; V: TRBV6-2/TRBV6-3; D: TRBD2
DNA: TGTGCCACCAGTGATCCCGACAGGATCTATGGCTACACCTTC; CDR3: CATSDPDRIYGYTF; J: TRBJ1-2; size: -; V: TRBV24-1; D: -
DNA: TGTGCCAGCAGCCTTACAGGGTATGAGCAGTTCTTC; CDR3: CASSLTGYEQFF; J: TRBJ2-1; size: -; V: TRBV5-5; D: -
DNA: TGCAGTGCTAGACTCGGGATCCCAGCTTTCTTT; CDR3: CSARLGIPAFF; J: TRBJ1-1; size: once; V: TRBV20-1; D: -
DNA: TGTGCCAGCAGTTTTTCGGGACAGACCACAGATACGCAGTATTTT; CDR3: CASSFSGQTTDTQYF; J: TRBJ2-3; size: -; V: TRBV6-5; D: TRBD1
DNA: TGTGCCAGTAGTATAGGGACAGGGTTATGGACTAATGAGCAGTTCTTC; CDR3: CASSIGTGLWTNEQFF; J: TRBJ2-1; size: -; V: TRBV19; D: TRBD1
DNA: TGTGCCACCAGCAGAGATCTGCCAGGGACAGCAGAGACCCAGTACTTC; CDR3: CATSRDLPGTAETQYF; J: TRBJ2-5; size: -; V: TRBV15; D: TRBD1
DNA: TGCAGCGGAGTGCATTACAATGAGCAGTTCTTC; CDR3: CSGVHYNEQFF; J: TRBJ2-1; size: -; V: TRBV29-1; D: -
DNA: TGTGCCAGCAGCGCCGGGACAGGGCCTGCGAACACCGGGGAGCTGTTTTTT; CDR3: CASSAGTGPANTGELFF; J: TRBJ2-2; size: -; V: TRBV9; D: TRBD1
DNA: TGTGCCAGCAGTGAGACAGGGTACCACGAGCAGTACTTC; CDR3: CASSETGYHEQYF; J: TRBJ2-7; size: -; V: TRBV12-3/TRBV12-4; D: TRBD1
DNA: TGTGCCAGCAGCTTTTTGGCGACAGGGAGCAATGAGCAGTTCTTC; CDR3: CASSFLATGSNEQFF; J: TRBJ2-1; size: -; V: TRBV7-8; D: TRBD1
DNA: TGTGCCAGCAGTCCCCTCTTCGGACTAGCGGGATCCATAGATACGCAGTATTTT; CDR3: CASSPLFGLAGSIDTQYF; J: TRBJ2-3; size: -; V: TRBV27; D: TRBD2
DNA: TGTGCCAGCAGTGAAGCGGGACAGGGGTATGGCTACACCTTC; CDR3: CASSEAGQGYGYTF; J: TRBJ1-2; size: -; V: TRBV6-1; D: TRBD1